Listed below are T cell receptor beta chains from one sample, sequenced in a study of T cell repertoires in cytomegalovirus infection. TCRdb analysed the reads with MiXCR anew, one entry per CDR3 protein. This sample has around 570,000 distinct CDR3 sequences, with 40% found just once. Which antigens these TCRs recognize remains unknown. The sequencing here drew on cultured PBMCs, taken from culture after CMV antigen stimulation. The receptors shown here come from a human donor in good health (CMV status not recorded). Some clones in this sample may be carry-over from other donors' samples. Both conserved end residues are trimmed from each CDR3. Fields, in order: J gene, V gene, CDR3 protein.

TRBJ2-3	TRBV11-2	ASSVRGGISTDTQY
TRBJ2-7	TRBV6-6	ASTTGTAVAGEQY
TRBJ1-1	TRBV12-3/TRBV12-4	ASSLGIQGGMNTEAF
TRBJ1-2	TRBV12-3/TRBV12-4	ASRVGEMGYT
TRBJ2-2	TRBV7-4	ASSLAGQDTGELF
TRBJ2-1	TRBV2	ASNFGGASDEQF
TRBJ2-2	TRBV20-1	SAAGLAGANTGELF
TRBJ2-7	TRBV7-2	ASSLGLAGTSYEQY
TRBJ2-7	TRBV7-2	ASSLDLRSSYEQY
TRBJ2-1	TRBV7-2	ASSLYSGGNNEQF
TRBJ1-4	TRBV7-9	ASSVLGEKLF
TRBJ2-1	TRBV19	ASSQAHLLGEQF
TRBJ1-1	TRBV11-2	ASSLQTGGTEAF
TRBJ1-5	TRBV5-1	ASSPTGTTNQPQH
TRBJ2-1	TRBV2	ASSELSSYNEQF
TRBJ1-1	TRBV4-1	ASSLTDTNTEAF
TRBJ2-7	TRBV4-1	ASSQEGTSGFGSEQY
TRBJ2-3	TRBV20-1	SATGGWGTDTQY
TRBJ2-7	TRBV7-2	ASSSGLAGRYEQY
TRBJ2-5	TRBV29-1	SATGGTETQY
TRBJ1-1	TRBV7-2	ASSSQYLNTEAF
TRBJ1-4	TRBV6-1	ASRGNSDPQGATNEKLF
TRBJ2-7	TRBV4-3	ASSQEGRSYEQY
TRBJ2-7	TRBV5-6	ASSLVGRNEQY
TRBJ1-2	TRBV7-9	ASSLVDRWDGYT